This T cell receptor beta chain was documented in a study of shared clonotypes between healthy human individuals. Trimming pared 5 bases from V and 3 bases from J, leaving 20 bases between. The CDR3 is 16 amino acids. The V gene's germline CDR1 is PRHDT and CDR2 FYEKMQ (reference sequence). Study-wide findings and caveats: Relative to their counterparts shared across all four donors, non-shared clonotypes exhibited diminished generation probabilities. Rarefaction gave evidence that sorted-subset sequencing remained incomplete despite large depth. Sample collection involved blood only; tissue repertoires are likely different.

Repertoires were generated with immunoSEQ multiplex PCR, while TCRdb's copy carries only in-frame clones and drops some. Here the sample spans about 2.2 million clones, about 93% being singletons. It was CD45RO-negative cells, positively selected for CCR7, that made up naive CD8 cells, with terminally differentiated effector memory CD45RA+ cells excluded. This clone appeared a single time. The antigen remains unidentified. The chain combines TRBV13 with TRBJ2-7, with D perhaps TRBD2 (5 bases). Sequencing was carried out using naive CD8+ T cells from PBMCs. This receptor was taken from a man aged 18 to 30 in good health. Some clones in this sample may be carry-over from other donors' samples. The DNA of the CDR3 is TGTGCCAGCAGCCCCAGCGGTACACTCAATTACTACGAGCAGTACTTC. Translating it yields CASSPSGTLNYYEQYF.